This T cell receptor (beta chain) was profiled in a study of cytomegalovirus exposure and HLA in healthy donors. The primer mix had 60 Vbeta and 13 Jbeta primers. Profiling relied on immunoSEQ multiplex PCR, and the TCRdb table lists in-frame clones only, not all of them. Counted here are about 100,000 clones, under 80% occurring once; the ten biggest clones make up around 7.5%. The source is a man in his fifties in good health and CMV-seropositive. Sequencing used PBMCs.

CDR3 nucleotide sequence: TGTGCCAGCAGGCTCCTCGACAGGGATAATTCACCCCTCCACTTT. Translation gives CASRLLDRDNSPLHF. The rearrangement joins TRBV7-9 to TRBJ1-6; 7 bases align to TRBD1. V lost 6 bases, J lost 5 bases, and 7 bases stayed unmatched. Germline V lookup: CDR1 SEHNR, CDR2 FQNEAQ (reference sequence). The CDR3 totals 15 residues.